Shown below are 9 T cell receptor beta chains from a single sample sequenced in a study of shared clonotypes between healthy human individuals. The method was immunoSEQ multiplex PCR; TCRdb's version includes in-frame clones alone and lacks a portion of them. The sample records 530,000 or so clones, about 75% being singletons. Sequenced material: PBMCs. The receptors here all came from a woman in her forties in good health. Some clones in this sample may be carry-over from other donors' samples.

This clone was observed a few times. The genes are TRBV29-1 and TRBJ1-1; possible D gene TRBD1, 5 bases. Per germline, CDR1 SQVTM and CDR2 ANQGSEA. CDR3 length: 11 amino acids. The V end was cut by 6 bases, the J end by 6 bases, with 11 bases between. CDR3 coding DNA: TGCAGCGTCGCCGGGGGATCTGAAGCTTTCTTT. As protein: CSVAGGSEAFF.

Written as DNA, the CDR3 is TGTGCCAGCAGCCCCTTGGGGGGGAGTCAGGGCAATCAGCCCCAGCATTTT. It specifies CASSPLGGSQGNQPQHF. The chain links TRBV7-2 to TRBJ1-5; the D gene is possibly TRBD1 (5 bases). CDR3 length: 17 residues. Trimming pared 5 bases from V and 2 bases from J, leaving 19 bases between. Germline CDR1 SGHTA, CDR2 FQGNSA.

The table lists this clone with a few counts. V is TRBV27 and J is TRBJ1-1; D gene uncertain. The V end was cut by 3 bases, the J end by 0 bases, with 5 bases between. The CDR3 extends over 13 amino acids. CDR1 is MNHEY and CDR2 is SMNVEV in the germline V gene (reference sequence). The chain's CDR3 is CASSFRLNTEAFF. As DNA, the CDR3 is TGTGCCAGCAGTTTTAGGTTGAACACTGAAGCTTTCTTT.

This rearrangement joins TRBV7-3 to TRBJ2-7, with D uncertain. Germline CDR1 is SGHTA and CDR2 is FQGTGA. The CDR3 consists of 14 residues. Trimming removed 0 bases at V and 0 bases at J, with 6 bases between. CDR3 sequence reads: CASSLTALSYEQYF. The DNA for the CDR3 is TGTGCCAGCAGCTTAACCGCCCTCTCCTACGAGCAGTACTTC.

The V and J genes are TRBV6-1 and TRBJ2-1; 9 bases are shared with TRBD2. The CDR3 runs to 14 residues. The V gene's germline CDR1 is MNHNS and CDR2 SASEGT. V gave up 6 bases and J gave up 3 bases; unmatched junction bases: 3. The DNA for the CDR3 is TGTGCCAGCAGGACTAGCGGAATCTACAATGAGCAGTTCTTC. Its translation: CASRTSGIYNEQFF.

V is TRBV28 and J is TRBJ1-2; D remains unclear. V dropped 6 bases and J dropped 8 bases, with 7 bases sitting between them. The CDR3 length is 10 residues. Looked up from germline, CDR1 is MDHEN and CDR2 is SYDVKM. The CDR3 bases are TGTGCCAGCAGGGCAACGGGCTACACCTTC. This codes for CASRATGYTF.

The V and J genes are TRBV19 and TRBJ2-2; D is undetermined. CDR3 length: 13 residues. V lost 8 bases, J lost 1 base, and 8 bases lay in between. The germline CDR1 and CDR2 sequences are LNHDA and SQIVND (reference sequence). Here the CDR3 DNA reads TGTGCCAGTGGGCACCTGAACACCGGGGAGCTGTTTTTT. Residues: CASGHLNTGELFF.

V usage is TRBV4-1 and J usage is TRBJ2-5; 11 bases are a match to TRBD2. The germline V gene has CDR1 MGHRA and CDR2 YSYEKL. V shed 3 bases, J shed 5 bases, and the junction held 8 bases outside the gene matches. The CDR3 covers 16 residues. The CDR3 nucleotides are TGCGCCAGCAGCCAGGGACTAGCGGCCTCCCGGGAGACCCAGTACTTC. Amino acids: CASSQGLAASRETQYF.

The chain combines TRBV28 with TRBJ1-5, with 10 bases fitting TRBD1. Germline V gene sequence: CDR1 MDHEN, CDR2 SYDVKM. J gave up 2 bases and V 6 bases, and 13 bases lay outside the gene matches. The CDR3 is made up of 18 amino acids. DNA for the CDR3: TGTGCCAGCAGCCCACCCGGGACAGGGGAAGGAGGCAATCAGCCCCAGCATTTT. Its protein is CASSPPGTGEGGNQPQHF.